The present entry profiles one T cell receptor beta chain with its context. These data originate in a study of Tregs in tolerant kidney transplant recipients. The CDR3 contains 15 residues. V shed 3 bases and J 4 bases; nucleotides not matched to a gene: 4. Germline V gene lookup returns CDR1 GTSNPN and CDR2 SVGIG (reference sequence). Unstimulated regulatory T cells (CD4+CD25+CD127-), CD4+CD25- non-regulatory cells, CD4 and CD8 cells were FACS-sorted from thawed PBMCs. Libraries were prepared by immunoSEQ multiplex PCR; TCRdb keeps only in-frame clonotypes and omits some of them. There are fewer than 80,000 clones in the sample; 95% to 98% occur only once, and about 0.61% lies in the top ten.

Sequenced material: CD4+ T cells from blood, taken before the transplant. The sequence was obtained from a human donor who received a combined kidney and bone marrow transplant. V usage is TRBV30 and J usage is TRBJ2-3; TRBD2 aligns across 13 bases. CDR3 sequence reads: CAWSRLAGGADTQYF. CDR3 sequence (DNA): TGTGCCTGGAGCCGACTAGCGGGAGGCGCAGATACGCAGTATTTT. Together with reference TRBV30 and TRBJ2-3, the CDR3 gives the full variable domain: SQTIHQWPATLVQPVGSPLSLECTVEGTSNPNLYWYRQAAGRGLQLLFYSVGIGQISSEVPQNLSASRPQDRQFILSSKKLLLSDSGFYLCAWSRLAGGADTQYFGPGTRLTVL.